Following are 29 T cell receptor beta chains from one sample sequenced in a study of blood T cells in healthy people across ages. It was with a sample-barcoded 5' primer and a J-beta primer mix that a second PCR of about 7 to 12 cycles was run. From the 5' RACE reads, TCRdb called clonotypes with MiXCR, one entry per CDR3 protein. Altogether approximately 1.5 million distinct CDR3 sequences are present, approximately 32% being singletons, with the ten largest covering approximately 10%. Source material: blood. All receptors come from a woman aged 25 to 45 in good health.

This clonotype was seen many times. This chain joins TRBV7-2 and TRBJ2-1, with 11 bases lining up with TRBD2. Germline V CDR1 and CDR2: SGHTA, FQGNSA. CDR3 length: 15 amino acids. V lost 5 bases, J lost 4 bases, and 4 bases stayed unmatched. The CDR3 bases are TGTGCCAGCAGCGCCCCTAGCGGGGGGTACAATGAGCAGTTCTTC. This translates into CASSAPSGGYNEQFF. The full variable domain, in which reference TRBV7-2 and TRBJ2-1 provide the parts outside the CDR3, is GAGVSQSPSNKVTEKGKDVELRCDPISGHTALYWYRQSLGQGLEFLIYFQGNSAPDKSGLPSDRFSAERTGGSVSTLTIQRTQQEDSAVYLCASSAPSGGYNEQFFGPGTRLTVL.

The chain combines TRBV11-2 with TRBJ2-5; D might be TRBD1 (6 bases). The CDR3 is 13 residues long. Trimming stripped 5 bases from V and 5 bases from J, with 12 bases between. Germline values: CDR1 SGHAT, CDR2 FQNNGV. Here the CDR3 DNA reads TGTGCCAGCAGCGAGGACAGTTACGAGACCCAGTACTTC. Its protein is CASSEDSYETQYF.

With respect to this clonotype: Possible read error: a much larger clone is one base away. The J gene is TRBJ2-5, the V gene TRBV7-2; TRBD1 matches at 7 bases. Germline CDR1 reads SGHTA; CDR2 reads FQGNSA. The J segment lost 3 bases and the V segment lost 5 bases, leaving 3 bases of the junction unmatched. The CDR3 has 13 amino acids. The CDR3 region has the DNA TGTGCCAGCAGCGAGGGACAGAAAGAGACCCAGTACTTC. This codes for CASSEGQKETQYF.

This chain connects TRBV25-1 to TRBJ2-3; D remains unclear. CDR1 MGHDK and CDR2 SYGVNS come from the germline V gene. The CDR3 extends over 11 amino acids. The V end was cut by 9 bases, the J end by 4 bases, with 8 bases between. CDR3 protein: CASIFADTQYF. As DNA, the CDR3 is TGTGCCAGTATCTTTGCAGATACGCAGTATTTT.

This chain's CDR3 is CASSEDLGHNYYGYTF. The CDR3 DNA reads as TGTGCCAGCAGCGAAGATCTCGGACATAACTACTATGGCTACACCTTC. The rearrangement uses TRBV9 and TRBJ1-2; tentative D call: TRBD1 (5 bases). Per germline, CDR1 SGDLS and CDR2 YYNGEE. This CDR3 has 16 residues. The V end lost 3 bases, the J end lost 3 bases, and 18 bases lay between the germline ends.

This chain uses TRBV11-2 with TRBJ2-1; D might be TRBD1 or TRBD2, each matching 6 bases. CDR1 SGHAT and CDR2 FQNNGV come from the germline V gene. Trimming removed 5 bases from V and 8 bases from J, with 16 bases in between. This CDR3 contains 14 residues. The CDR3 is CASSPRGDWDEQFF. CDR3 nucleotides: TGTGCCAGCAGCCCGAGGGGGGATTGGGATGAGCAGTTCTTC.

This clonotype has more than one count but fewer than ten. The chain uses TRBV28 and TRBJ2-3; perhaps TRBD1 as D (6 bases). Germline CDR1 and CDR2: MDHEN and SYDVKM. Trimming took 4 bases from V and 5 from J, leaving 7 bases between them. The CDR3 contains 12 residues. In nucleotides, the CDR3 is TGTGCCAGCAGTTCAGGGGTAGATACGCAGTATTTT. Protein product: CASSSGVDTQYF. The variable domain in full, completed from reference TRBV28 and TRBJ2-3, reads DVKVTQSSRYLVKRTGEKVFLECVQDMDHENMFWYRQDPGLGLRLIYFSYDVKMKEKGDIPEGYSVSREKKERFSLILESASTNQTSMYLCASSSGVDTQYFGPGTRLTVL.

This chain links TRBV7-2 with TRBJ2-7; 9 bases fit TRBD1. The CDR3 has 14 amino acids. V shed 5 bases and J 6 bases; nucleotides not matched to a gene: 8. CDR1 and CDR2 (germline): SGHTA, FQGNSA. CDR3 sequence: CASSQAQGASEQYF. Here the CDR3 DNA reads TGTGCCAGCAGCCAAGCACAGGGGGCTAGCGAGCAGTACTTC.

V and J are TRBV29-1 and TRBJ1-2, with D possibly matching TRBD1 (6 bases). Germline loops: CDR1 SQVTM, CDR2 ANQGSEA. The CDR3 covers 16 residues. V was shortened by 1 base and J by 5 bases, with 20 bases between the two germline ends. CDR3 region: CSVEVVQGRGGYGYTF. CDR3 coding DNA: TGCAGCGTTGAAGTAGTCCAGGGCAGGGGTGGTTATGGCTACACCTTC.

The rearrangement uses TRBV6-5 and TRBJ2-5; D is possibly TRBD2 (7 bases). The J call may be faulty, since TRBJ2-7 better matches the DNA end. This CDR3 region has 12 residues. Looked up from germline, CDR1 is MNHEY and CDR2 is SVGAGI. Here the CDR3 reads CATRRGPYEQYF. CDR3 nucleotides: TGTGCCACTAGGCGGGGGCCATACGAGCAGTACTTC.

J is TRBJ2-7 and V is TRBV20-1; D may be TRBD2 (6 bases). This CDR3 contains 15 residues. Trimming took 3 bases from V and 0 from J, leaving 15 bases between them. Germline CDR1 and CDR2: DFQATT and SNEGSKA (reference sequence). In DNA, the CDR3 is TGCAGTGCTAGCAACCTACGCGGGGCCTCCTACGAGCAGTACTTC. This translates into CSASNLRGASYEQYF.

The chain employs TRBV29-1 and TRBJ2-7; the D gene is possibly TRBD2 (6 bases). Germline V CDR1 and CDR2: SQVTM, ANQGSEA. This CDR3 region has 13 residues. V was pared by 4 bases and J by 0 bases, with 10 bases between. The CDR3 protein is CSVVPDYSYEQYF. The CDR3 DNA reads TGCAGCGTTGTCCCGGACTACTCCTACGAGCAGTACTTC.

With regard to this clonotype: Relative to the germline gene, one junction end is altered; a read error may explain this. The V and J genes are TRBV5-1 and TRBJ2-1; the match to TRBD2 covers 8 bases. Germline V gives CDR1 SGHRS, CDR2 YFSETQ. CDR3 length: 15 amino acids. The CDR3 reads CASSLDGGAGNKQFF. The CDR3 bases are TGCGCCAGCAGCTTGGACGGGGGGGCAGGCAATAAGCAGTTCTTC.

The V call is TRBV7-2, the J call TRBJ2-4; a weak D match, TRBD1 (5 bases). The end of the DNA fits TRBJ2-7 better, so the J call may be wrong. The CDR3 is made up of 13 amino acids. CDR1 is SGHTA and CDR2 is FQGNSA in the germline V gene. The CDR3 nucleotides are TGTGCCAGCAGCGGCAGGGCCTCCCCCGAGCAGTACTTC. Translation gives CASSGRASPEQYF.

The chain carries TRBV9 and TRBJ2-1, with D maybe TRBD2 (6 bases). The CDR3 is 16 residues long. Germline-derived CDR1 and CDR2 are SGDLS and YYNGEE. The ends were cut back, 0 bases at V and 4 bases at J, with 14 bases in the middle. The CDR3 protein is CASSVAPGLLYNEQFF. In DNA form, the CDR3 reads TGTGCCAGCAGCGTAGCTCCGGGACTTCTATACAATGAGCAGTTCTTC.

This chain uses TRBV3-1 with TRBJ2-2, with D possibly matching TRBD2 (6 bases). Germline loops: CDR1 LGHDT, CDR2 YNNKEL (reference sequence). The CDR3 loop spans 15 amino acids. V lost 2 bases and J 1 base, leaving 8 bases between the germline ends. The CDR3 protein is CASSQSGENTGELFF. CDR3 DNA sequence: TGTGCCAGCAGCCAATCGGGAGAGAACACCGGGGAGCTGTTTTTT.

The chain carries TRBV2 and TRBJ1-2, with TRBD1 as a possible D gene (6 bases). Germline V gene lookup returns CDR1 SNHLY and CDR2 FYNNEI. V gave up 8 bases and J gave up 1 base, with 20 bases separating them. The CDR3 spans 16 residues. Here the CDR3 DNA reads TGTGCCAGCTACCGGAGGGGGTGGGAATTTAACTATGGCTACACCTTC. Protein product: CASYRRGWEFNYGYTF.

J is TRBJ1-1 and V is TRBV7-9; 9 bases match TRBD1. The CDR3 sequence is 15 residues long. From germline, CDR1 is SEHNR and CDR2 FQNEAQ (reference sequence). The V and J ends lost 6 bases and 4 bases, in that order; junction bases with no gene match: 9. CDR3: CASRSGTGFGTEAFF. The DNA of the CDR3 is TGTGCCAGCAGGTCCGGGACAGGGTTTGGCACTGAAGCTTTCTTT.

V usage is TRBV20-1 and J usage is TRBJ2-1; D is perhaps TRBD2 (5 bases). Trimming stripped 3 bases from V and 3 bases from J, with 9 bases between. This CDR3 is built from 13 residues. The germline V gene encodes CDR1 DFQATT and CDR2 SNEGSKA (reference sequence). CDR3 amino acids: CSARGEYYNEQFF. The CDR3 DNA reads TGCAGTGCTAGGGGAGAGTACTACAATGAGCAGTTCTTC.

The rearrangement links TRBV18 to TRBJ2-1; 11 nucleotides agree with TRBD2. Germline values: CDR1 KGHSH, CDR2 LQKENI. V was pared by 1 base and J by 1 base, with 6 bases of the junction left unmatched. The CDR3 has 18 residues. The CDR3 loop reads CASSPLAGGHTSYNEQFF. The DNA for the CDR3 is TGTGCCAGCTCACCACTAGCGGGGGGGCATACGTCCTACAATGAGCAGTTCTTC.

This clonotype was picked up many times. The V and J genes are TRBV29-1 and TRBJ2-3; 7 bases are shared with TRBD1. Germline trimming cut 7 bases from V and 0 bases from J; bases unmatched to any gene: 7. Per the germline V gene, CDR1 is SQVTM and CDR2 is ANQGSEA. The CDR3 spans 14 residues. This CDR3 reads CSALRTGSTDTQYF. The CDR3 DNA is TGCAGCGCCCTGAGGACAGGCAGCACAGATACGCAGTATTTT.

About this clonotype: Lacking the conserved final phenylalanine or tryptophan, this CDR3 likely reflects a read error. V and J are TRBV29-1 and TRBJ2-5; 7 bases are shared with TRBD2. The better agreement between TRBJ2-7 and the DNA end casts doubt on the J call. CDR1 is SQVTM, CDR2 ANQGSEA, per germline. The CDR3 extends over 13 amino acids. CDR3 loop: CSVEGGGAYEQYL. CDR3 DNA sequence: TGCAGCGTTGAAGGGGGGGGAGCCTACGAGCAGTACTTA.

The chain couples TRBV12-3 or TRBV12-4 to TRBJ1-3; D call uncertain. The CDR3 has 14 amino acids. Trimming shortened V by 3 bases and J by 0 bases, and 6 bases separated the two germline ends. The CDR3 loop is CASSFFGSGNTIYF. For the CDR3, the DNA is TGTGCCAGCAGTTTTTTCGGCTCTGGAAACACCATATATTTT.

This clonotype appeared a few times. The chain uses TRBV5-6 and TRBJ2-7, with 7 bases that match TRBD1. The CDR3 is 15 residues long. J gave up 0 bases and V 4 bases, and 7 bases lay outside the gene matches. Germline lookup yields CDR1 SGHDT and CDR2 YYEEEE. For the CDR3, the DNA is TGTGCCAGCAGCCTCGGGGACAGCTTCTCCTACGAGCAGTACTTC. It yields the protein CASSLGDSFSYEQYF.

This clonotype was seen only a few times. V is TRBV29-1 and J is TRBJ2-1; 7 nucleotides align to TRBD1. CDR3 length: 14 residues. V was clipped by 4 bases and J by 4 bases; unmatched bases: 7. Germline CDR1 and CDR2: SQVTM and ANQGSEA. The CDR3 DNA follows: TGCAGCGTTGGATTCAGGGGGTCGTACAATGAGCAGTTCTTC. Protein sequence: CSVGFRGSYNEQFF.

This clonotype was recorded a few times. The DNA for the CDR3 is TGTGCCAGCAGTTACCCCGGCGGAGGGAAAGCTAGTTCTTCTGGGGCCAACGTCCTGACTTTC. This encodes CASSYPGGGKASSSGANVLTF. The genes are TRBV6-5 and TRBJ2-6; a weak D match, TRBD2 (6 bases). Trimming stripped 2 bases from V and 1 base from J, with 24 bases between. This CDR3 region has 21 residues. CDR1 and CDR2 (germline): MNHEY, SVGAGI.

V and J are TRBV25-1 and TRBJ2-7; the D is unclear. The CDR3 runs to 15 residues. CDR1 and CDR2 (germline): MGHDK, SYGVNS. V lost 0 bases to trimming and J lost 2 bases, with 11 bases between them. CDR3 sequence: CASSEYSAVPYEQYF. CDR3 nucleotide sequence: TGTGCCAGCAGTGAATATTCGGCGGTACCCTACGAGCAGTACTTC.

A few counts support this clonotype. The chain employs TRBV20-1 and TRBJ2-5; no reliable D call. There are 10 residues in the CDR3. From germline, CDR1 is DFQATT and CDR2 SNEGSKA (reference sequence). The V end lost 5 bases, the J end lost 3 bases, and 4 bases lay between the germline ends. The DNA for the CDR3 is TGCAGTGCTTGCGAAGAGACCCAGTACTTC. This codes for CSACEETQYF.

CDR3 sequence: CASGVSLKGTEAFF. The CDR3 DNA is TGTGCCAGCGGTGTATCCCTGAAGGGCACTGAAGCTTTCTTT. The chain joins TRBV2 to TRBJ1-1; D is uncertain. Trimming pared 8 bases from V and 4 bases from J, leaving 17 bases between. Per germline, CDR1 SNHLY and CDR2 FYNNEI. The CDR3 runs 14 residues.